This T cell receptor beta chain appears in the sequencing data of a study of T cell responses to AZD1222 COVID-19 vaccine. In the study overall: Second-dose schedules of about 4 or about 12 weeks were combined. General study findings and limits: Spike-wide coverage was observed for vaccine-associated CD4 TCRs, with dominant responses at 160-218 and 743-854. Spike-specific TCR breadth rose after two AZD1222 doses, and depth rose as well. Clonal diversity was possibly underestimated; the donors were predominantly white British and more often female.

The CDR3 totals 15 residues. Trimming shortened V by 2 bases and J by 3 bases, and 14 bases separated the two germline ends. The germline CDR1 and CDR2 sequences are SGDLS and YYNGEE. Assay used: immunoSEQ multiplex PCR; TCRdb lists only in-frame clones, some missing. The profile shows about 100,000 clones, around 94% of them singletons. As concerns this clone: Antigen unknown.

The source is an adult in good health. The material sequenced was peripheral blood, taken on day 0 of AZD1222 vaccination. The gene calls are TRBV9 and TRBJ1-1; maybe TRBD1 (5 bases). The CDR3 region has the DNA TGTGCCAGCAGCGTGCGGACAAAATTAGACACTGAAGCTTTCTTT. This codes for CASSVRTKLDTEAFF.